These 5 T cell receptor beta chains share one sample of origin, sequenced in a study of blood T cell repertoires in COVID-19 (dated by TCRdb to 2018 to 2021). Library generation was performed with the immunoSEQ multiplex PCR assay. TCRdb limited this immuneACCESS table to in-frame rearrangements with V and J called. A share of clones is missing; checked studies link under half to unresolved V genes, and the rest is unexplained. The sample table lists 400,000 to 550,000 clones, approximately 90% of them with a count of one. Together, the top ten hold roughly 4% of the sample. Sequencing input: peripheral blood. The receptor source for this set is a woman in her 30s with acute or convalescent COVID-19.

This clone was recorded once. The J gene is TRBJ1-2, the V gene TRBV6-5; D not certain. V lost 10 bases and J lost 4, with 10 bases in between. This CDR3 region has 11 residues. The V gene's germline CDR1 is MNHEY and CDR2 SVGAGI. CDR3 DNA sequence: TGTGCCATCTCTCGGGGCTATGGCTACACCTTC. Its translation: CAISRGYGYTF.

The chain recombines TRBV3-1 (or the pseudogene TRBV3-2) with TRBJ2-7; maybe TRBD1 (6 bases). This CDR3 region has 18 residues. V was cut by 3 bases and J by 1 base, with 22 bases left in between. The germline V gene has CDR1 LGHDT and CDR2 YNNKEL (reference sequence). The CDR3 loop reads CASSHNRAKYPKSYEQYF. The CDR3 DNA sequence: TGTGCCAGCAGCCACAACAGGGCGAAGTACCCAAAATCCTACGAGCAGTACTTC.

This clone showed up just once. This chain connects TRBV2 to TRBJ2-1; 14 nucleotides align to TRBD2. The length of the CDR3 is 17 residues. Germline assignment: CDR1 SNHLY and CDR2 FYNNEI. V lost 7 bases and J lost 6; bases outside the gene matches: 11. The CDR3 here is CASNVPPGTSGGNEQFF. CDR3 DNA: TGTGCCAGCAATGTACCGCCCGGGACTAGCGGGGGCAATGAGCAGTTCTTC.

The chain employs TRBV5-4 and TRBJ1-1, with D unresolved. The length of the CDR3 is 13 residues. Trimming took off 4 bases at V and 0 bases at J, with 7 bases between the two ends. CDR1 SGHNT and CDR2 YYREEE come from the germline V gene (reference sequence). The CDR3 DNA is TGTGCCAGCAGCGGGCTCATGAACACTGAAGCTTTCTTT. This gives the protein CASSGLMNTEAFF. Together with reference TRBV5-4 and TRBJ1-1, the CDR3 gives the full variable domain: ETGVTQSPTHLIKTRGQQVTLRCSSQSGHNTVSWYQQALGQGPQFIFQYYREEENGRGNFPPRFSGLQFPNYSSELNVNALELDDSALYLCASSGLMNTEAFFGQGTRLTVV.

The gene calls are TRBV13 and TRBJ1-1, with D tentatively TRBD1 (6 bases). Between the trimmed V and J ends, which lost 0 bases and 3 bases, there was a span of 11 bases. This CDR3 has 15 residues. Germline-derived CDR1 and CDR2 are PRHDT and FYEKMQ (reference sequence). For the CDR3, the DNA is TGTGCCAGCAGCTTAGGCAGGGGCCGGTACACTGAAGCTTTCTTT. Its protein product is CASSLGRGRYTEAFF.